This TCR beta chain was identified during a study of blood T cells in healthy people across ages. This CDR3 spans 15 amino acids. Germline loops: CDR1 MNHEY, CDR2 SVGEGT. Trimming removed 6 bases from V and 4 bases from J, with 18 bases in between. General observations from the study: The unsorted PBMCs prevented any conclusive comparison of naive versus antigen-experienced cells. Older age went with lower TCR beta diversity per million T cells, in a roughly linear way.

This clonotype appeared once. Its specificity is unknown. Combining a sample-barcoded 5' primer with a J-beta primer mix, a second PCR ran for about 7 to 12 cycles. Carrying 12 random nucleotides, a template-switch adaptor labeled each individual cDNA molecule. From each sample, at least 2.5 million paired-end reads containing CDR3 were obtained. A single record per CDR3 protein comes from TCRdb applying MiXCR to the 5' RACE reads. Of roughly 800,000 distinct CDR3 sequences in the sample, 58% were seen once. The specimen sequenced was blood. The chain uses TRBV6-2 or TRBV6-3 and TRBJ2-5; TRBD1 might be the D (5 bases). The source of this sequence is a young man in good health. CDR3 DNA: TGTGCCAGCAGGGCAATTCAGGGTAATCCAGAGACCCAGTACTTC. This sequence encodes CASRAIQGNPETQYF.